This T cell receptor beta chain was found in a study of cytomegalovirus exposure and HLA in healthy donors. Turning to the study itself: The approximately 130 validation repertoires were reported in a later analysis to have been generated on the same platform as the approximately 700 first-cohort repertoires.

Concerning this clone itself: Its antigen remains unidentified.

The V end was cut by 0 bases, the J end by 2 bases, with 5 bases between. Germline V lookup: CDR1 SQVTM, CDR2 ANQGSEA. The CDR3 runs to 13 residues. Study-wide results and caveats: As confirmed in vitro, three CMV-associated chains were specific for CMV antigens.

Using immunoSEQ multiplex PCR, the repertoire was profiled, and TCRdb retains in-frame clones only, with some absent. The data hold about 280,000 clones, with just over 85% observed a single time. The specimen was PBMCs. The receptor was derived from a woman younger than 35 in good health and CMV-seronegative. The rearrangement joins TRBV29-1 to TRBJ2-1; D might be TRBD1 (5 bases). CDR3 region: CSVEEDTYNEQFF. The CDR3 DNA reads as TGCAGCGTTGAAGAGGACACCTACAATGAGCAGTTCTTC.